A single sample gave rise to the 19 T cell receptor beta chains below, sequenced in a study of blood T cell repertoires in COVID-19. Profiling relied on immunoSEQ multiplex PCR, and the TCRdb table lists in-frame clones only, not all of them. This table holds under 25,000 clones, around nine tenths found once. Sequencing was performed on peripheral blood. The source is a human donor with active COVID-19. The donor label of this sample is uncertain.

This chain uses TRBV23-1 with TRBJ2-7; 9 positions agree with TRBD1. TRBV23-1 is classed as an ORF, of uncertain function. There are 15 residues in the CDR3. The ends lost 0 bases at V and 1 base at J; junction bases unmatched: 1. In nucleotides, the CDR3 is TGCGCCAGCAGTCAATCGGACAGGGGATCCTACGAGCAGTACTTC. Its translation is CASSQSDRGSYEQYF.

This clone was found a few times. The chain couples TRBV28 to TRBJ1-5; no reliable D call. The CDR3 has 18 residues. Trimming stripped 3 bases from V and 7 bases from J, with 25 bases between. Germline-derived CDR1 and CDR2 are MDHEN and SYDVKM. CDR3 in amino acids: CASSFPFAGGLATQPQHF. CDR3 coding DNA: TGTGCCAGCAGTTTCCCTTTCGCCGGAGGGCTCGCTACCCAGCCCCAGCATTTT. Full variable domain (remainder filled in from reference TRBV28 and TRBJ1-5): DVKVTQSSRYLVKRTGEKVFLECVQDMDHENMFWYRQDPGLGLRLIYFSYDVKMKEKGDIPEGYSVSREKKERFSLILESASTNQTSMYLCASSFPFAGGLATQPQHFGDGTRLSIL.

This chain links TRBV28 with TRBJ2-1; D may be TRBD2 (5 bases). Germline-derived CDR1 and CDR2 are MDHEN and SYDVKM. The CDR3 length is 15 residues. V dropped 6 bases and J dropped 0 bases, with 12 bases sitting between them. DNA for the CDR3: TGTGCCAGCAGCAGGACTTCGAGCTCCTACAATGAGCAGTTCTTC. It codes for CASSRTSSSYNEQFF.

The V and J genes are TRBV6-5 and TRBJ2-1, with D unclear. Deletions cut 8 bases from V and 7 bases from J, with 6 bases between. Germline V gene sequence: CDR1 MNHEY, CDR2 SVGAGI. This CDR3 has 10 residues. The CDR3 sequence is CASGENEQFF. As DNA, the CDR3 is TGTGCCAGCGGAGAGAATGAGCAGTTCTTC.

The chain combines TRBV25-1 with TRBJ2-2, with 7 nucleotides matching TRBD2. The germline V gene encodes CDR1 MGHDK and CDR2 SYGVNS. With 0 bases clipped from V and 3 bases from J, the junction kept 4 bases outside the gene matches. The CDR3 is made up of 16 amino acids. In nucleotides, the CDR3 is TGTGCCAGCAGTGAATATGGGAGGGACCACACCGGGGAGCTGTTTTTT. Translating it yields CASSEYGRDHTGELFF.

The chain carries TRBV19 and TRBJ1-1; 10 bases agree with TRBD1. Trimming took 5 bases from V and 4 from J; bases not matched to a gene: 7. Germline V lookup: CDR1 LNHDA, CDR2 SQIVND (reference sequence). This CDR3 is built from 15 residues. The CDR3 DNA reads TGTGCCAGTAGTTGGACAGGGGGGGAGGGCACTGAAGCTTTCTTT. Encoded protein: CASSWTGGEGTEAFF.

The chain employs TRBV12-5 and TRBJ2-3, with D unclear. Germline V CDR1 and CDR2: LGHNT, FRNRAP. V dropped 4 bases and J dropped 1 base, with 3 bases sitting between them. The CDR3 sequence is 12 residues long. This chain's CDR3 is CASGSGTDTQYF. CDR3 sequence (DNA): TGTGCTAGTGGTTCGGGCACAGATACGCAGTATTTT.

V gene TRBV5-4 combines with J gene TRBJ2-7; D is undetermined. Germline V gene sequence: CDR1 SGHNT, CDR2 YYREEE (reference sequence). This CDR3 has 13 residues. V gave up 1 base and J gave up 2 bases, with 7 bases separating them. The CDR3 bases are TGTGCCAGCAGCTTGCCAGAGGCCTACGAGCAGTACTTC. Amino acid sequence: CASSLPEAYEQYF.

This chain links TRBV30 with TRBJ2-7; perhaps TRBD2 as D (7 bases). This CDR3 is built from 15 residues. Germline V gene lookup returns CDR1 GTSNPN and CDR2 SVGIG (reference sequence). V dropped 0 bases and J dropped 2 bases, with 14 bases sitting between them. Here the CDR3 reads CAWSVWGGRPYEQYF. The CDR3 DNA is TGTGCCTGGAGTGTTTGGGGGGGCAGACCCTACGAGCAGTACTTC.

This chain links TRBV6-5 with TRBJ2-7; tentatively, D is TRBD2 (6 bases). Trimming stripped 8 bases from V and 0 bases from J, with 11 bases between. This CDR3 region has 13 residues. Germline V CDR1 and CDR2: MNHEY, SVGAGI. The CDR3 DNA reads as TGTGCCAGCTGGGACTTGGGCTCCTACGAGCAGTACTTC. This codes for CASWDLGSYEQYF.

CDR3 amino acids: CASGLVLGEAFF. The CDR3 DNA is TGTGCCAGCGGGCTGGTTCTTGGTGAAGCTTTCTTT. The rearrangement links TRBV7-9 to TRBJ1-1; D ambiguous. V was shortened by 8 bases and J by 7 bases, with 14 bases between the two germline ends. Germline CDR1 is SEHNR and CDR2 is FQNEAQ (reference sequence). The length of the CDR3 is 12 residues.

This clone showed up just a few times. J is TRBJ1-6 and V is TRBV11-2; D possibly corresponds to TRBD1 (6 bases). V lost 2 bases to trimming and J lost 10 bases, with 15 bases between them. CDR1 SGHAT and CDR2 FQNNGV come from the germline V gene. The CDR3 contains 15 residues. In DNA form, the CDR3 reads TGTGCCAGCAGCTTAATTCACAGGGACGTATCACCCCTCCACTTT. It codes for CASSLIHRDVSPLHF.

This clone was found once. The CDR3 protein is CASSQMSGGTYEQYF. The DNA for the CDR3 is TGTGCCAGCAGCCAAATGTCGGGAGGGACCTACGAGCAGTACTTC. This rearrangement joins TRBV3-1 (or the pseudogene TRBV3-2) to TRBJ2-7; 8 bases match TRBD2. Germline trimming cut 2 bases from V and 2 bases from J; bases unmatched to any gene: 5. Per the germline V gene, CDR1 is LGHDT and CDR2 is YNNKEL (reference sequence). The CDR3 contains 15 residues.

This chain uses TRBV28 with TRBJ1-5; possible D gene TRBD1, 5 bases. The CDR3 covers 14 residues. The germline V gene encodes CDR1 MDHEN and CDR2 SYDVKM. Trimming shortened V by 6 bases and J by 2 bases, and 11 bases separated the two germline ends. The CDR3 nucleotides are TGTGCCAGCAGAAGCGGGGGAGGCAATCAGCCCCAGCATTTT. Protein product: CASRSGGGNQPQHF.

The CDR3 DNA sequence: TGCAGTGCTACATCGGGTTATGGCTACACCTTC. Its protein product is CSATSGYGYTF. The gene calls are TRBV20-1 and TRBJ1-2, with no clear D. CDR1 and CDR2 from the germline V gene are DFQATT and SNEGSKA (reference sequence). The CDR3 is 11 amino acids. V was cut by 4 bases and J by 5 bases, with 8 bases left in between.

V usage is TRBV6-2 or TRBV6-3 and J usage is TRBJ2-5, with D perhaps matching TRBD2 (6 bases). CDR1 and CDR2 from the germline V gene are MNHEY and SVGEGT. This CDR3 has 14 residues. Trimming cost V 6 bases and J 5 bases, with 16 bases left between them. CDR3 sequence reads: CASSQHGGSETQYF. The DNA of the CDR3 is TGTGCCAGCAGCCAACATGGGGGGTCGGAGACCCAGTACTTC.

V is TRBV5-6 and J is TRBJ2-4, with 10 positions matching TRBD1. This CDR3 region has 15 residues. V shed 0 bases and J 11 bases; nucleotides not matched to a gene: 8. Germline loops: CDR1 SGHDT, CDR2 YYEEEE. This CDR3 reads CASSLGGTGVNFQYF. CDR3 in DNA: TGTGCCAGCAGCTTGGGTGGGACAGGGGTGAACTTTCAGTACTTC.

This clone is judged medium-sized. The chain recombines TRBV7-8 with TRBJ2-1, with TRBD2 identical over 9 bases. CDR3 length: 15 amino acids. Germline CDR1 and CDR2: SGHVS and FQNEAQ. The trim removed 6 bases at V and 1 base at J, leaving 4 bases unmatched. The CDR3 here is CASSRREGSYNEQFF. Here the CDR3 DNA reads TGTGCCAGCAGTCGGCGGGAGGGGTCCTACAATGAGCAGTTCTTC.

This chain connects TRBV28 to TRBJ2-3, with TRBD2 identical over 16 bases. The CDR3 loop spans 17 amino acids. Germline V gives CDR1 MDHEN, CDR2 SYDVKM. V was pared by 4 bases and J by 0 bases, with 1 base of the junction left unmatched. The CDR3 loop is CASSWGLAGGSTDTQYF. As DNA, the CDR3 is TGTGCCAGCAGTTGGGGACTAGCGGGAGGGAGCACAGATACGCAGTATTTT.